This T cell receptor delta chain came from a study of γδ T cells in repeated Plasmodium falciparum infection. Study summary: Samples were taken at baseline, before some infections, and 21 days after each. Malian samples came from no-transmission periods or across acute febrile malaria episodes. Study results and limitations: Vdelta2-negative gammadelta repertoires appeared less diverse and less shared in Malian than Australian children. Waves of new clonotype selection appeared after repeated controlled infections in Vdelta2-negative, largely Vdelta1+, gammadelta T cells.

TCRdb re-called the multiplex PCR reads via CATT. The sample includes tens of thousands of delta-chain clones, 0.75% to 1% of them seen just once. Germline loops: CDR1 TSWWSYY, CDR2 QGS. This CDR3 comprises 16 residues. Trimming pared 8 bases from V and 3 bases from J, leaving 22 bases between. Gammadelta T cells were flow-sorted from PBMC into Vgamma9/Vdelta2+ and Vdelta2-negative populations for bulk analysis. In its sample, this clone was seen a few times. Its antigen is still unknown. A read error is the likely source, as a far larger clone sits one nucleotide away. Other DNA sequences in this specimen translate into the identical CDR3.

This chain uses TRDV1 with TRDJ1; D gene unclear. The J gene was not available in TCRdb and was assigned here by matching the DNA to germline segments. Sequencing was performed on gamma-delta T cells from blood. The origin of this receptor is a pool of human donors (malaria-infected and uninfected, not separated). CDR3 coding DNA: TGTGCTCTTCTGACCGCAACAAGGAGTTCAGCCGATAAACTCATCTTT. It yields the protein CALLTATRSSADKLIF.